This TCR beta chain was captured by sequencing in a study of Ad26.COV2.S vaccination and SARS-CoV-2 variants. Study results and caveats: Measurements of TCR breadth and depth may have given underestimates of the total T cell responses. Whether participants received vaccine or placebo, their non-spike TCR breadth was similar.

Note on this clone: Its antigen is not known.

Trimming removed 4 bases from V and 3 bases from J, with 9 bases in between. The CDR3 length is 14 residues. Germline CDR1 SNHLY, CDR2 FYNNEI. Measured with immunoSEQ multiplex PCR; TCRdb has only the in-frame clones, and not every one. Among about 350,000 clones listed, under 95% were seen once. The V gene is TRBV2, the J gene TRBJ2-2; D ambiguous. This TCR was sampled from a human donor who had recovered from COVID-19. The source material was peripheral blood, sampled after recovery from COVID-19. In DNA form, the CDR3 reads TGTGCCAGCAGTGTGGGCACCTACACCGGGGAGCTGTTTTTT. Its translation is CASSVGTYTGELFF.